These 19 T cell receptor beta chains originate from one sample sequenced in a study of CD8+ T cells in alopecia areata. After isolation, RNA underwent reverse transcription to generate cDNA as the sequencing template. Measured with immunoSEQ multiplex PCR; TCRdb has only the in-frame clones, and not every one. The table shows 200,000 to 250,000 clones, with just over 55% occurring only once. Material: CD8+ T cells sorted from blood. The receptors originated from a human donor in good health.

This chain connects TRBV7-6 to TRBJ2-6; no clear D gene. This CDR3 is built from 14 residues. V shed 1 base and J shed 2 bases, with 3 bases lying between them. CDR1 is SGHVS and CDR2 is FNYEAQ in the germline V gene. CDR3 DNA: TGTGCCAGCAGCTTAGGAGCTGGGGCCAACGTCCTGACTTTC. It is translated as CASSLGAGANVLTF.

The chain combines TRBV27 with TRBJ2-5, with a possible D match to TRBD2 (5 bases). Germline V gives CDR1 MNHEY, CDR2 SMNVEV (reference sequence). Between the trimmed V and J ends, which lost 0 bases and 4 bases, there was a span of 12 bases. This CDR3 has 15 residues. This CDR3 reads CASSLSGGLSETQYF. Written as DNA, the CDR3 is TGTGCCAGCAGTTTATCCGGCGGGTTATCAGAGACCCAGTACTTC.

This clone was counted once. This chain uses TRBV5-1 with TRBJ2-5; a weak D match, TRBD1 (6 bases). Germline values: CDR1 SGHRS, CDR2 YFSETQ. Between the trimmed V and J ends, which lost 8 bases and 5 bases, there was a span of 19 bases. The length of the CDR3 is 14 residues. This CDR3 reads CARDSPGDVETQYF. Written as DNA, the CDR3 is TGCGCCAGGGATTCCCCAGGGGATGTGGAGACCCAGTACTTC.

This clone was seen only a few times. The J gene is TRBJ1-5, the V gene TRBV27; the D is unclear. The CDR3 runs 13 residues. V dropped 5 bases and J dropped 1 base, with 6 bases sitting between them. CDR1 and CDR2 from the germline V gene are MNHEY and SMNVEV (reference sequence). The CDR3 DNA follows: TGTGCCAGCAGTCGACGGAGCAATCAGCCCCAGCATTTT. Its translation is CASSRRSNQPQHF.

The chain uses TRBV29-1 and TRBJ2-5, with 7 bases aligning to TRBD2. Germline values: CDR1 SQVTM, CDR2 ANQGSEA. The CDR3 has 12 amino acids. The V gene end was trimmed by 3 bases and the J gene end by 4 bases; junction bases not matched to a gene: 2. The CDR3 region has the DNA TGCAGCGTTGACGGGGAGGGAGAGACCCAGTACTTC. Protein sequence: CSVDGEGETQYF.

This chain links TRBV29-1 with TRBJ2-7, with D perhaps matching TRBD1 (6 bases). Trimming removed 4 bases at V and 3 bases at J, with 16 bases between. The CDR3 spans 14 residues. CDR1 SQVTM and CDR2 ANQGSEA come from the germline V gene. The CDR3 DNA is TGCAGCGTTGTAAGTCAGGGGTCGTACTACGAGCAGTACTTC. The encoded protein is CSVVSQGSYYEQYF.

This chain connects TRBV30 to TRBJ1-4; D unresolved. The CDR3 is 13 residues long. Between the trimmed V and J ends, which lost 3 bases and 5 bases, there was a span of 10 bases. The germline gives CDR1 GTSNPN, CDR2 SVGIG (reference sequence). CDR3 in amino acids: CAWSPLGNEKLFF. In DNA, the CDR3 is TGTGCCTGGAGCCCTTTAGGGAATGAAAAACTGTTTTTT.

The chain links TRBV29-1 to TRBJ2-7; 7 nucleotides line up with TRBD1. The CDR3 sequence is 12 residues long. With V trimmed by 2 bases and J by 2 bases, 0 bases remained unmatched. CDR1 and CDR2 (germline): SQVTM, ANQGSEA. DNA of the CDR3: TGCAGCGTTGAAACAGGGGCCTACGAGCAGTACTTC. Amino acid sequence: CSVETGAYEQYF.

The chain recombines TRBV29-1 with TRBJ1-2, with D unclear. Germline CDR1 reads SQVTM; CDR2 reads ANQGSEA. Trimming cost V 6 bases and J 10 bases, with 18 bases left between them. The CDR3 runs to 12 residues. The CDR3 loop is CSVPDGEGVYTF. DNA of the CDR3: TGCAGCGTCCCCGACGGTGAAGGCGTCTACACCTTC. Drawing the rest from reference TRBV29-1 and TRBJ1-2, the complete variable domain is SAVISQKPSRDICQRGTSLTIQCQVDSQVTMMFWYRQQPGQSLTLIATANQGSEATYESGFVIDKFPISRPNLTFSTLTVSNMSPEDSSIYLCSVPDGEGVYTFGSGTRLTVV.

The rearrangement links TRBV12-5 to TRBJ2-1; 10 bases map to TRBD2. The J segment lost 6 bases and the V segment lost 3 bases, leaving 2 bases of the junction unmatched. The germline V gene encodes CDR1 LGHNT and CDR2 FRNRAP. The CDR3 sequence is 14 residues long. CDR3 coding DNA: TGTGCTAGTGGTTTCAGCGGGGGGGCCAATGAGCAGTTCTTC. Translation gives CASGFSGGANEQFF. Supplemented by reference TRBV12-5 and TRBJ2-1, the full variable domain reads DARVTQTPRHKVTEMGQEVTMRCQPILGHNTVFWYRQTMMQGLELLAYFRNRAPLDDSGMPKDRFSAEMPDATLATLKIQPSEPRDSAVYFCASGFSGGANEQFFGPGTRLTVL.

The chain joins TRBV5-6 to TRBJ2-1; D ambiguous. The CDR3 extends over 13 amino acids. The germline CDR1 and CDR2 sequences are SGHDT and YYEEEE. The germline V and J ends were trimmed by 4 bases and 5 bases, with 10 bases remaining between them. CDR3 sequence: CASSQELHNEQFF. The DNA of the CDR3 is TGTGCCAGCAGCCAAGAACTGCACAATGAGCAGTTCTTC.

CDR3 protein: CSVGGGTGANVLTF. In DNA form, the CDR3 reads TGCAGCGTTGGGGGCGGAACTGGGGCCAACGTCCTGACTTTC. The chain links TRBV29-1 to TRBJ2-6; tentatively, D is TRBD1 (5 bases). V lost 4 bases to trimming and J lost 2 bases, with 9 bases between them. The CDR3 totals 14 residues. Germline V gene sequence: CDR1 SQVTM, CDR2 ANQGSEA.

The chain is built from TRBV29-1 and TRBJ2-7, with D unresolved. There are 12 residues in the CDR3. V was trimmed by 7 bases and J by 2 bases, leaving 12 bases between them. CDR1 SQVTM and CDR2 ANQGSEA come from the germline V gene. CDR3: CSAILGTYEQYF. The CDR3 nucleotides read TGCAGCGCTATATTGGGCACCTACGAGCAGTACTTC.

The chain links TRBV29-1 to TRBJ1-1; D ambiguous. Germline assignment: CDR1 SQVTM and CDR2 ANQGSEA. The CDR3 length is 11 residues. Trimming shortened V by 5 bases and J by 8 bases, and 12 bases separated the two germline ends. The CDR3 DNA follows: TGCAGCGTTAGGTTGTCATTCGAAGCTTTCTTT. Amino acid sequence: CSVRLSFEAFF. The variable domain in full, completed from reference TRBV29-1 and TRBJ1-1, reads SAVISQKPSRDICQRGTSLTIQCQVDSQVTMMFWYRQQPGQSLTLIATANQGSEATYESGFVIDKFPISRPNLTFSTLTVSNMSPEDSSIYLCSVRLSFEAFFGQGTRLTVV.

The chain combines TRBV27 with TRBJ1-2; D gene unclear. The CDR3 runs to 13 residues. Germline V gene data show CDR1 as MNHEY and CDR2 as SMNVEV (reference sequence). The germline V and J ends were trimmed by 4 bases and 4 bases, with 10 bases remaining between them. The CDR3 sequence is CASSSVGFYGYTF. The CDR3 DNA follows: TGTGCCAGCAGTTCGGTAGGGTTCTATGGCTACACCTTC.

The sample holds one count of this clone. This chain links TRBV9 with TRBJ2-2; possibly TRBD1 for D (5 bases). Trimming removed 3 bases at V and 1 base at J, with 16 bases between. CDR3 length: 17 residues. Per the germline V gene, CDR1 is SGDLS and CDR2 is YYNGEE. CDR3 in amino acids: CASSALLDTLNTGELFF. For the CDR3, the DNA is TGTGCCAGCAGCGCCCTCCTGGACACCCTGAACACCGGGGAGCTGTTTTTT.

CDR3 nucleotides: TGCGCCAGCAGCAGCCCTGTCGGCATCAACTATGGCTACACCTTC. Protein sequence: CASSSPVGINYGYTF. V usage is TRBV4-1 and J usage is TRBJ1-2; the D is unclear. The V and J ends lost 5 bases and 2 bases respectively, with 15 bases between them. CDR1 and CDR2 from the germline V gene are MGHRA and YSYEKL. This CDR3 comprises 15 residues.

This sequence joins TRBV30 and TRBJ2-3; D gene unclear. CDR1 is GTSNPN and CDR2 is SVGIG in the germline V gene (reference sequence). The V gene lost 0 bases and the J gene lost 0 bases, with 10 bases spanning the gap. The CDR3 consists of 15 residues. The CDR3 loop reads CAWSVGSASTDTQYF. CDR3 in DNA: TGTGCCTGGAGTGTTGGCAGTGCTAGCACAGATACGCAGTATTTT.

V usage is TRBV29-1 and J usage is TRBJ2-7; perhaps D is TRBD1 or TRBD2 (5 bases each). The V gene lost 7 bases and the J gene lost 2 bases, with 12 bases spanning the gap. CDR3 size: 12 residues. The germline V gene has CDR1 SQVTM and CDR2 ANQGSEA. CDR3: CSARDGTYEQYF. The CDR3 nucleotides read TGCAGCGCTCGGGACGGGACCTACGAGCAGTACTTC.